These T cell receptor beta chains were read from a single sample in a study of radiotherapy plus CTLA-4 blockade in lung cancer. Generated by immunoSEQ multiplex PCR, the TCRdb table keeps only in-frame clones and is missing some. This table holds some 110,000 clones, over 80% found once. Sequences were derived from peripheral blood, sampled from a patient treated with radiotherapy plus ipilimumab. The receptors come from a human donor with non-small cell lung cancer that progressed on radiotherapy plus ipilimumab. Each CDR3 is given with its conserved first and last residue. A D gene is named only where the DNA matches it firmly. The listing skips clone size in some rows; elsewhere it reads once, few, many or a size class.

TRBJ1-1 TRBD1 once TRBV18 CASSPTGQGNSEAFF TGTGCCAGCTCACCAACGGGACAGGGGAATAGTGAAGCTTTCTTT
TRBJ1-1 - - TRBV7-3 CASSLIAGANTEAFF TGTGCCAGCAGCTTAATTGCAGGGGCGAACACTGAAGCTTTCTTT
TRBJ2-1 - - TRBV18 CASSPTGEQFF TGTGCCAGCTCACCGACGGGGGAGCAGTTCTTC
TRBJ2-5 - - TRBV10-2 CASVPGWQETQYF TGCGCCAGCGTCCCAGGGTGGCAAGAGACCCAGTACTTC
TRBJ2-3 - - TRBV7-2 CASSLVGGRGTDTQYF TGTGCCAGCAGCTTAGTAGGAGGTAGGGGCACAGATACGCAGTATTTT
TRBJ2-2 TRBD1 few TRBV4-2 CASSLYTGVAGELFF TGTGCCAGCAGCCTCTATACAGGGGTGGCCGGGGAGCTGTTTTTT
TRBJ2-7 TRBD1 - TRBV5-1 CASSSRQGDYEQYF TGCGCCAGCAGTTCGAGACAGGGAGACTACGAGCAGTACTTC
TRBJ2-1 - - TRBV6-1 CASSLEAYDEQFF TGTGCCAGCAGTTTGGAGGCATACGATGAGCAGTTCTTC
TRBJ2-7 - - TRBV6-5 CASSYSTGLVNEQYF TGTGCCAGCAGTTACTCCACGGGATTGGTGAACGAGCAGTACTTC
TRBJ2-3 - few TRBV7-9 CASAPRRGFTDTQYF TGTGCCAGCGCCCCCCGTAGGGGGTTCACAGATACGCAGTATTTT
TRBJ2-5 - - TRBV29-1 CSVVPPAQETQYF TGCAGCGTTGTACCCCCAGCTCAAGAGACCCAGTACTTC
TRBJ2-7 - - TRBV2 CASSWLHEQYF TGTGCCAGCAGTTGGTTACACGAGCAGTACTTC
TRBJ2-2 - - TRBV7-3 CASSLFSGAPGELFF TGTGCCAGCAGCTTATTTTCCGGAGCTCCCGGGGAGCTGTTTTTT
TRBJ2-5 TRBD2 - TRBV4-2 CASSQGGLAGGQETQYF TGTGCCAGCAGCCAAGGGGGACTAGCGGGAGGACAAGAGACCCAGTACTTC
TRBJ1-1 - - TRBV5-1 CASRGLGGNTEAFF TGCGCCAGCAGAGGACTGGGGGGTAACACTGAAGCTTTCTTT
TRBJ2-1 TRBD2 - TRBV2 CASSVWAGRGFF TGTGCCAGCAGTGTCTGGGCAGGGAGGGGGTTCTTC
TRBJ2-5 - - TRBV20-1 CSARNLATQYF TGCAGTGCTAGAAATCTAGCTACCCAGTACTTC
TRBJ2-5 TRBD2 - TRBV2 CASSSRLTSGPLGETQYF TGTGCCAGCAGTTCGAGGTTAACTAGCGGGCCATTAGGAGAGACCCAGTACTTC
TRBJ1-1 - few TRBV10-3 CAISPQDNTEAFF TGTGCCATCTCCCCGCAAGACAACACTGAAGCTTTCTTT
TRBJ1-2 - - TRBV2 CASSVGQTAAGYTF TGTGCCAGCAGTGTTGGGCAGACGGCGGCTGGCTACACCTTC
TRBJ2-1 TRBD2 - TRBV5-4 CASSLPGLAVPNEQFF TGTGCCAGCAGTTTACCGGGACTAGCGGTACCCAATGAGCAGTTCTTC
TRBJ2-5 TRBD2 - TRBV6-1 CASSEQGTSGRRAETQYF TGTGCCAGCAGTGAACAAGGGACTAGCGGGAGAAGGGCAGAGACCCAGTACTTC
TRBJ1-2 TRBD1 once TRBV2 CANTGGSNYGYTF TGTGCCAACACAGGGGGCTCCAACTATGGCTACACCTTC
TRBJ2-7 TRBD2 - TRBV28 CASSRTSGRAASHEQYF TGTGCCAGCAGTCGGACTAGCGGGAGGGCCGCATCACACGAGCAGTACTTC
TRBJ1-1 - - TRBV7-6 CASSPNVGTEAFF TGTGCCAGCAGCCCCAACGTGGGCACTGAAGCTTTCTTT
TRBJ2-2 TRBD2 - TRBV4-1 CASSQDPGGANTGELFF TGCGCCAGCAGCCAAGATCCGGGAGGGGCGAACACCGGGGAGCTGTTTTTT
TRBJ2-4 TRBD1 once TRBV7-9 CASGTGGDIQYF TGTGCCAGCGGGACAGGGGGAGACATTCAGTACTTC
TRBJ1-1 - - TRBV10-3 CAISRTSGTEAFF TGTGCCATCAGTAGGACAAGCGGGACTGAAGCTTTCTTT